This passage covers 22 T cell receptor beta chains from one sample sequenced in a study of shared clonotypes between healthy human individuals. TCRdb keeps only in-frame clones here, not all; method: immunoSEQ multiplex PCR. The top ten clones hold around 0.32% of a sample with roughly 400,000 clones, 96% of them seen once. Sample: memory CD8+ T cells sorted from blood. Subset in this sample: CD45RO+ cells pooled with CCR7-negative TemRA cells. The receptors stem from a man under 40 in good health.

The chain carries TRBV29-1 and TRBJ2-3; 9 positions match TRBD2. The CDR3 is 14 residues long. Trimming removed 2 bases from V and 5 bases from J; junction bases left unmatched: 5. Germline assignment: CDR1 SQVTM and CDR2 ANQGSEA. DNA of the CDR3: TGCAGCGTTGAACGTCTAGCGGGAAAAGATACGCAGTATTTT. Translating gives CSVERLAGKDTQYF.

This chain's CDR3 is CASRRTGRGYSGSRSYNEQFF. Written as DNA, the CDR3 is TGTGCCAGCAGGCGAACAGGGAGGGGGTATAGCGGGAGTCGCTCCTACAATGAGCAGTTCTTC. This chain connects TRBV27 to TRBJ2-1; 9 positions agree with TRBD2. Germline V gene lookup returns CDR1 MNHEY and CDR2 SMNVEV (reference sequence). The CDR3 has 21 amino acids. Trimming took 6 bases from V and 0 from J; bases not matched to a gene: 21.

As for this clone: The same CDR3 arises from other DNA sequences in this sample as well. V and J are TRBV28 and TRBJ1-1, with D unclear. There are 11 residues in the CDR3. Trimming removed 8 bases from V and 5 bases from J, with 9 bases in between. Germline values: CDR1 MDHEN, CDR2 SYDVKM. CDR3 bases: TGTGCCAGCTCATTGGGAACTGAAGCTTTCTTT. It codes for CASSLGTEAFF.

The V gene is TRBV10-2, the J gene TRBJ2-3; 12 bases are a match to TRBD2. The CDR3 has 16 residues. The ends lost 8 bases at V and 5 bases at J; junction bases unmatched: 11. Germline V lookup: CDR1 WSHSY, CDR2 SAAADI. The CDR3 region is CASRRPSGRAQDTQYF. DNA of the CDR3: TGCGCCAGCCGGCGACCTAGCGGGAGGGCCCAAGATACGCAGTATTTT.

The gene calls are TRBV4-2 and TRBJ1-4; 8 nucleotides line up with TRBD1. The V gene end was trimmed by 1 base and the J gene end by 8 bases; junction bases not matched to a gene: 9. Per germline, CDR1 LGHNA and CDR2 YNFKEQ. The CDR3 length is 16 residues. The CDR3 spells CASSQASRQGHEKLFF. CDR3 in DNA: TGTGCCAGCAGCCAAGCTTCGAGACAGGGGCACGAAAAACTGTTTTTT.

This chain uses TRBV13 with TRBJ2-7, with D perhaps TRBD1 (5 bases). The ends were cut back, 3 bases at V and 7 bases at J, with 13 bases in the middle. The CDR3 runs 13 residues. Germline V gene sequence: CDR1 PRHDT, CDR2 FYEKMQ (reference sequence). CDR3 DNA: TGTGCCAGCAGCTTCGGACAACCACAGGAGCAGTACTTC. Its protein product is CASSFGQPQEQYF.

The chain employs TRBV5-4 and TRBJ2-7; a possible D gene is TRBD2 (5 bases). Germline assignment: CDR1 SGHNT and CDR2 YYREEE (reference sequence). The CDR3 spans 14 residues. The germline V and J ends were trimmed by 4 bases and 4 bases, with 15 bases remaining between them. CDR3 amino acids: CASSPYGVGYEQYF. The CDR3 bases are TGTGCCAGCAGCCCGTACGGGGTGGGGTACGAGCAGTACTTC.

This chain links TRBV11-3 with TRBJ2-1; 9 nucleotides match TRBD2. After removal of 1 base from V and 7 bases from J, the junction contained 5 bases not matched to a gene. Germline V gene lookup returns CDR1 SGHNT and CDR2 YENEEA. The CDR3 runs 15 residues. CDR3 in amino acids: CASSLGGRARNEQFF. CDR3 sequence (DNA): TGTGCCAGCAGCTTAGGCGGGAGGGCCCGTAATGAGCAGTTCTTC.

The chain links TRBV9 to TRBJ1-2, with D possibly TRBD1 on 6 matching bases. CDR3 length equals 14 residues. Deletions cut 0 bases from V and 5 bases from J, with 11 bases between. Germline CDR1 SGDLS, CDR2 YYNGEE. The CDR3 DNA sequence: TGTGCCAGCAGCGTAGAGGCCAGGGGATATGGCTACACCTTC. Amino acids: CASSVEARGYGYTF. The complete variable domain, with remaining parts taken from reference TRBV9 and TRBJ1-2, reads DSGVTQTPKHLITATGQRVTLRCSPRSGDLSVYWYQQSLDQGLQFLIQYYNGEERAKGNILERFSAQQFPDLHSELNLSSLELGDSALYFCASSVEARGYGYTFGSGTRLTVV.

This rearrangement joins TRBV5-4 to TRBJ2-1; D uncertain. The CDR3 length is 13 residues. In germline, CDR1 is SGHNT, CDR2 YYREEE (reference sequence). V shed 3 bases and J shed 8 bases, with 12 bases lying between them. The CDR3: CASSSANEDEQFF. The DNA of the CDR3 is TGTGCCAGCAGCTCAGCTAACGAGGATGAGCAGTTCTTC.

The rearrangement links TRBV7-9 to TRBJ1-1, with a weak D call TRBD1 (5 bases). V was clipped by 4 bases and J by 3 bases, with 24 bases between them. Germline lookup yields CDR1 SEHNR and CDR2 FQNEAQ (reference sequence). The CDR3 totals 18 residues. DNA of the CDR3: TGTGCCAGCAGCTCTTCGGGGATCCCGGGGGTGAAGGACACTGAAGCTTTCTTT. Translating gives CASSSSGIPGVKDTEAFF.

This chain links TRBV6-6 with TRBJ2-7; 11 nucleotides line up with TRBD1. The germline V gene has CDR1 MNHNY and CDR2 SVGAGI (reference sequence). The junction had 7 bases not matched to a gene; V was cut back by 6 bases and J by 3 bases. This CDR3 has 15 residues. CDR3 residues: CASSLWDRGNYEQYF. CDR3 nucleotides: TGTGCCAGCAGCCTCTGGGACAGGGGGAACTACGAGCAGTACTTC.

V gene TRBV11-2 combines with J gene TRBJ2-3; TRBD2 agrees at 7 bases. CDR3 length: 16 amino acids. Per the germline V gene, CDR1 is SGHAT and CDR2 is FQNNGV. V was pared by 5 bases and J by 2 bases, with 10 bases of the junction left unmatched. As DNA, the CDR3 is TGTGCCAGCAGCCAGTTAAGCGGGATGTTCACAGATACGCAGTATTTT. This codes for CASSQLSGMFTDTQYF.

The rearrangement links TRBV6-5 to TRBJ1-2; the D gene is possibly TRBD1 (5 bases). With 2 bases removed from V and 6 bases from J, the gap between germline ends came to 13 bases. CDR1 is MNHEY and CDR2 is SVGAGI in the germline V gene. This CDR3 is built from 14 residues. This CDR3 is CASSYTGPTNGYTF. The DNA for the CDR3 is TGTGCCAGCAGTTACACAGGACCAACAAATGGCTACACCTTC.

V and J are TRBV28 and TRBJ1-1; TRBD1 might be the D (5 bases). CDR1 is MDHEN and CDR2 is SYDVKM in the germline V gene. The CDR3 runs to 14 residues. V was cut by 3 bases and J by 3 bases, with 11 bases left in between. CDR3 protein: CASSLIEGHTEAFF. CDR3 coding DNA: TGTGCCAGCAGTTTGATAGAGGGGCACACTGAAGCTTTCTTT.

The chain has TRBV5-4 and TRBJ1-4; D is ambiguous. V was clipped by 3 bases and J by 10 bases, with 10 bases between them. Germline lookup yields CDR1 SGHNT and CDR2 YYREEE (reference sequence). This CDR3 contains 12 residues. Here the CDR3 reads CASSSDSGKLFF. For the CDR3, the DNA is TGTGCCAGCAGCTCAGACTCTGGAAAACTGTTTTTT.

Of note for this clone: Other DNA sequences from this sample encode an identical CDR3 as well. V and J are TRBV14 and TRBJ2-1; tentative D call: TRBD2 (7 bases). CDR1 is SGHDN, CDR2 FVKESK, per germline. Trimming cost V 4 bases and J 2 bases, with 12 bases left between them. This CDR3 has 15 amino acids. Here the CDR3 reads CASSRGGQAYNEQFF. The CDR3 DNA is TGTGCCAGCAGCCGGGGGGGGCAGGCCTACAATGAGCAGTTCTTC. Complete variable domain (other parts from reference TRBV14 and TRBJ2-1): EAGVTQFPSHSVIEKGQTVTLRCDPISGHDNLYWYRRVMGKEIKFLLHFVKESKQDESGMPNNRFLAERTGGTYSTLKVQPAELEDSGVYFCASSRGGQAYNEQFFGPGTRLTVL.

The chain recombines TRBV2 with TRBJ2-7, with D possibly TRBD2 on 7 matching bases. Germline V gene lookup returns CDR1 SNHLY and CDR2 FYNNEI. Trimming shortened V by 1 base and J by 4 bases, and 20 bases separated the two germline ends. The CDR3 extends over 17 amino acids. The CDR3 region has the DNA TGTGCCAGCAGTGAAGGGTCTTTCGGGGAGGGGGGATACGAGCAGTACTTC. It encodes CASSEGSFGEGGYEQYF.

V is TRBV9 and J is TRBJ2-5, with a tentative D call TRBD1 (6 bases). Germline CDR1 reads SGDLS; CDR2 reads YYNGEE. V shed 0 bases and J shed 1 base, with 16 bases lying between them. This CDR3 has 17 residues. This chain's CDR3 is CASSVGAGTPIQETQYF. CDR3 DNA: TGTGCCAGCAGCGTAGGAGCCGGGACACCCATCCAAGAGACCCAGTACTTC.

The CDR3 spells CASSPRLAGGGAQETQYF. The CDR3 DNA follows: TGTGCCAGCAGCCCTCGACTAGCGGGAGGGGGGGCCCAAGAGACCCAGTACTTC. This chain connects TRBV7-8 to TRBJ2-5; TRBD2 matches 14 bases. This CDR3 is 18 amino acids long. The germline gives CDR1 SGHVS, CDR2 FQNEAQ. The ends lost 5 bases at V and 1 base at J; junction bases unmatched: 9.

The chain is built from TRBV29-1 and TRBJ2-2; 7 bases are shared with TRBD1. V trimming: 8 bases; J trimming: 1 base; junction bases outside the gene matches: 4. Per germline, CDR1 SQVTM and CDR2 ANQGSEA. The CDR3 extends over 13 amino acids. The CDR3 sequence: CSTAGGNTGELFF. Here the CDR3 DNA reads TGCAGCACCGCAGGGGGGAACACCGGGGAGCTGTTTTTT.

This chain links TRBV23-1 with TRBJ2-2; the D is unclear. TRBV23-1 is an ORF, with its function uncertain. The CDR3 loop spans 16 amino acids. The ends were cut back, 0 bases at V and 0 bases at J, with 8 bases in the middle. The CDR3: CASSQSRQPNTGELFF. Here the CDR3 DNA reads TGCGCCAGCAGTCAATCCCGGCAGCCGAACACCGGGGAGCTGTTTTTT.